This TCR beta chain was sequenced for a study of blood T cell repertoires in COVID-19. Authors' methods: Estimation of nucleated cell counts relied on the amplification of reference gene primers. Sequenced by immunoSEQ multiplex PCR; TCRdb stores in-frame clones only, minus some. V, J and clone size reflect that table, while D and trimming were determined from the DNA. Here the sample spans 130,000 or so clones, approximately 84% being singletons. Germline CDR1 is SGHRS and CDR2 is YFSETQ. The CDR3 extends over 17 amino acids. V was pared by 0 bases and J by 0 bases, with 15 bases between. The count of this clone is one.

This TCR was sampled from a man aged 55 to 70 with acute or convalescent COVID-19. The sample consisted of peripheral blood. This chain uses TRBV5-1 with TRBJ1-1; D unresolved. The CDR3 nucleotides are TGCGCCAGCAGCTTGGAACTTTCCGATCTAATGAACACTGAAGCTTTCTTT. Translated: CASSLELSDLMNTEAFF.